This T cell receptor beta chain was recorded in a study of identical twins. This clonotype was observed a handful of times. No antigen is known for it. Looked up from germline, CDR1 is SGHAT and CDR2 is FQNNGV. The CDR3 is made up of 16 amino acids. The V segment lost 5 bases and the J segment 4 bases; nucleotides outside the gene matches: 9. Healthy Caucasians made up all donors. Findings and caveats of the study: Where beta out-of-frame sequences were concerned, excess twin sharing was weaker.

Each CDR3 protein is one row after TCRdb ran MiXCR on the 5' RACE reads. Altogether over 550,000 distinct CDR3 sequences are present, roughly 7.1% being singletons, with the ten largest covering around 1.6%. A further study also used this sample, focusing on yellow fever vaccine responses in identical twins.

V usage is TRBV11-2 and J usage is TRBJ2-3; 10 bases are shared with TRBD2. This TCR derives from a woman younger than 30 in good health. The sample was PBMCs. The CDR3 DNA reads as TGTGCCAGCAGCGGGGGGCCGGGACTAGCGTCAGATACGCAGTATTTT. Amino acids: CASSGGPGLASDTQYF.